This TCR beta chain was sequenced in a study of CD8+ T cells in alopecia areata. Study details: Graft recipients were approximately 6-10-week-old female C3H/HeJ mice, and donor skin originated from 6-12-month-old C3H/HeJ mice with spontaneous alopecia. Study outcomes and limitations: Patients showed less clear TCR sequence sharing than mice, possibly partly because of HLA diversity.

This clone was recorded at least ten times. Its antigen is still unknown. The gene names here belong to mouse. The read comes to an end 4 residues before the CDR3 does, leaving the germline J gene to fill in the end. Cells from pooled cutaneous lymph nodes were sorted by CD4, CD8alpha, NKG2D, NKG2ACE and other markers. Looked up from germline, CDR1 is MNHDT and CDR2 is YYDKIL. Trimming at V came to 0 bases and at J to 3 bases, leaving 5 bases not matched to a gene. The CDR3 totals 17 residues. After isolation, RNA underwent reverse transcription to generate cDNA as the sequencing template. Assay used: immunoSEQ multiplex PCR; TCRdb lists only in-frame clones, some missing. Sampling found approximately 300,000 clones, none seen once.

The TCR was taken from a C3H/HeJ mouse with alopecia areata. The strain bears MHC haplotype H2-k. The sequenced sample consisted of CD4+ T cells sorted from a lymph node. The chain combines TRBV17 with TRBJ2-2, with TRBD1 identical over 9 bases. The sequenced CDR3 bases are TGTGCTAGCAGTAGAGATCGGGGACAGGGAGACACCGGG. Protein: CASSRDRGQGDTG. The CDR3 reads in full as CASSRDRGQGDTGQLYF.